This TCR beta chain was found in a study of T cell responses to AZD1222 COVID-19 vaccine. Findings and caveats of the study: Scientists sampled the repertoires only once the peak T cell response had passed.

Of note for this clone: What it binds is unknown. Other DNA sequences from this sample encode an identical CDR3 as well.

Sequencing used immunoSEQ multiplex PCR; TCRdb keeps in-frame clones, though not all of them. The sample lists tens of thousands of clones, 80% occurring once. Sample: peripheral blood, taken on day 0 of AZD1222 vaccination. The source of this sequence is an adult in good health.

The CDR3 nucleotides are TGTGCCAGCAGCTTCGGGGGCTCCAACACCGGGGAGCTGTTTTTT. This sequence encodes CASSFGGSNTGELFF. This sequence joins TRBV7-8 and TRBJ2-2; the D call may be TRBD1 or TRBD2 (6 bases each). Deletions cut 3 bases from V and 2 bases from J, with 10 bases between. The CDR3 runs 15 residues. CDR1 is SGHVS, CDR2 FQNEAQ, per germline.